This is a list of T cell receptor beta chains from one sample in a study of T cell repertoires in cytomegalovirus infection. Their recognized antigens are unknown. TCRdb re-called the reads through MiXCR, storing one row per CDR3 protein. The sample carries under 500,000 distinct CDR3 sequences, 40% to 50% recorded once. The sample consisted of cultured PBMCs, taken from culture after CMV antigen stimulation. Receptor source: a human donor in good health (CMV status not recorded). Some clones in this sample may be carry-over from other donors' samples. Both conserved end residues are part of each CDR3. D genes are given only for firm matches. Clone size, where shown, is once, few, many, or a class for clones that have expanded.

D gene,V gene,J gene,clone size,CDR3 protein,CDR3 DNA
-,TRBV19,TRBJ2-3,-,CASSTHTDTQYF,TGTGCCAGTAGTACCCACACAGATACGCAGTATTTT
-,TRBV7-2,TRBJ2-1,-,CASSLGGSAHNEQFF,TGTGCCAGCAGCTTAGGTGGGTCGGCACACAATGAGCAGTTCTTC
-,TRBV19,TRBJ2-3,-,CASAAADTQYF,TGTGCCAGTGCCGCTGCAGATACGCAGTATTTT
-,TRBV2,TRBJ1-2,once,CASRRGFIGYTF,TGTGCCAGCAGGAGGGGCTTTATTGGCTACACCTTC
-,TRBV5-6,TRBJ1-1,-,CASSLLRFMNTEAFF,TGTGCCAGCAGCTTGCTGAGATTCATGAACACTGAAGCTTTCTTT
-,TRBV7-9,TRBJ1-6,few,CASSLEANSPLHF,TGTGCCAGCAGCTTAGAAGCGAATTCACCCCTCCACTTT
TRBD2,TRBV7-2,TRBJ2-1,few,CASSLAKSGVGTSGRPSSYNEQFF,TGTGCCAGCAGCTTAGCCAAGTCCGGCGTAGGGACTAGCGGGAGGCCCAGCTCCTACAATGAGCAGTTCTTC
TRBD1,TRBV12-3/TRBV12-4,TRBJ1-5,many,CASSLAGGEMPQHF,TGTGCCAGCAGTTTAGCAGGGGGCGAAATGCCCCAGCATTTT
-,TRBV7-6,TRBJ1-1,few,CASSQLRGGDTEAFF,TGTGCCAGCAGTCAACTACGGGGCGGGGACACTGAAGCTTTCTTT
-,TRBV12-3/TRBV12-4,TRBJ2-7,few,CASSRRVDSYEQYF,TGTGCCAGCAGTAGGCGCGTGGACAGCTACGAGCAGTACTTC